Given below is one TCR beta chain in context. Its antigen target is currently unknown. No base quality information exists; no much larger clone differs at one position. Its CDR3 holds 15 amino acids, cysteine through phenylalanine. Only the CDR3 DNA stays, 45 bases, in frame from base 1. Cut back by 0 bases and 5 bases, the V and J ends lie 12 bases apart. From a lookup of the germline V gene, CDR1 and CDR2 are SGDLS and YYNGEE. The data are from a study of blood T cell repertoires in COVID-19 (dated by TCRdb to the early 2020s). Context from the whole study: Samples from collaborators originated in the United States, Italy and Spain and spanned both the acute and convalescent phases of COVID-19. Where available, HLA class I and class II types were taken from metadata supplied by the sample provider and were not determined by assay-based typing. A de-identified subject ID, COVID-19 status, age in years and sex were almost always included in the sample metadata. Samples were obtained from the ongoing ImmuneRACE study (first 160 participants) and from 1,200 or so subjects provided by 6 global collaborators. Deeply sampled blood TCRbeta repertoires from subjects exposed to, actively infected with, or recovered from COVID-19 were included in the dataset. The repertoires were made available in a free public database intended to serve as a resource for research on the immune response to SARS-CoV-2. The prospective study material was composed of cDNA or gDNA derived from T cells, B-cell-depleted T cells, or PBMCs.

The collaborating institutions used their own protocols to collect whole blood in K2EDTA tubes. For TCRbeta analysis, collaborator samples were shipped as frozen whole blood, as isolated PBMCs, or as DNA extracted from either sample type. The immunoSEQ Assay, a bias-controlled multiplex PCR, was used to amplify TCRbeta CDR3 regions from genomic DNA. Turning to the authors' computational methods: The number of nucleated cells in each sample was estimated by amplification of reference gene primers within the assay. Sequence reads were collapsed and filtered to measure the absolute abundance of every unique TCRbeta CDR3 rearrangement. For each sample, productive Simpson clonality was calculated as the square root of Simpson's diversity index across productive rearrangements. TCRdb limited this immuneACCESS table to in-frame rearrangements with V and J called. A share of clones is missing; checked studies link under half to unresolved V genes, and the rest is unexplained. The DNA gave D and trimming, while V, J and clone size come from that table. This sample has about 250,000 clones in its table, and 81% of those were observed once. Roughly 7.9% of the sample is in the top ten clones.

The paper as a whole reports these results and caveats: Clinical and demographic metadata were provided uncurated, with the amount varying by source and participant.

The sequenced material came from peripheral blood. This TCR was sampled from a woman at least 80 years old with acute or convalescent COVID-19. This chain is built from TRBV9 and TRBJ2-1; TRBD2 is a possible D gene, resting on 6 matching bases. CDR3 sequence: CASSVDGLAHNEQFF. The sequenced DNA: TGTGCCAGCAGCGTAGATGGGCTAGCGCACAATGAGCAGTTCTTC.